The clone carrying this T cell receptor (beta chain) was observed a single time. Its antigen is not known. RNA was extracted and reverse transcribed into cDNA as the sequencing template. TCRdb keeps only in-frame clones here, not all; method: immunoSEQ multiplex PCR. The data show about 7,400 clones, roughly 70% seen once. This entry comes from a study of CD8+ T cells in alopecia areata. Study details: The study gave treated patients oral tofacitinib at 5 to 10 mg twice daily.

Collected material from alopecia areata patients comprised lesional scalp punch biopsies and peripheral blood. There are 14 residues in the CDR3. Per the germline V gene, CDR1 is SEHNR and CDR2 is FQNEAQ (reference sequence). V was pared by 5 bases and J by 0 bases, with 8 bases between. Findings of the study overall: Higher clonality was seen in lesional scalp than in normal scalp, especially in alopecia totalis/universalis. Relative to mice, TCR sharing across patients was less clear, a difference possibly HLA-related. There were also resident alphabeta T cells of normal skin sequenced in scalp samples.

The gene calls are TRBV7-9 and TRBJ1-3, with D perhaps TRBD1 (6 bases). This receptor was taken from a human donor with alopecia areata. The sample consisted of skin, taken at week 0. The DNA for the CDR3 is TGTGCCAGCAGCGACAGGCTCTCTGGAAACACCATATATTTT. It translates to CASSDRLSGNTIYF.